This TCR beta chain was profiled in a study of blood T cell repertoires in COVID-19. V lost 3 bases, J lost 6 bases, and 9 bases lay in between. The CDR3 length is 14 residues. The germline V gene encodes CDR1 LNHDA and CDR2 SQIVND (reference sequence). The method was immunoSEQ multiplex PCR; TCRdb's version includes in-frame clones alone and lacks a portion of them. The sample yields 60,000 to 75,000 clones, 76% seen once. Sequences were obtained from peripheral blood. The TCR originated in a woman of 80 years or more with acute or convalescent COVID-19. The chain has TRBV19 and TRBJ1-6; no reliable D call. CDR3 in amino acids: CASSIRGINSPLHF. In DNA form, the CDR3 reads TGTGCCAGTAGTATTCGGGGAATTAATTCACCCCTCCACTTT.